Shown below are 4 T cell receptor beta chains from a single sample sequenced in a study of T-cell memory formation after mild COVID-19. TCRdb itself ran the 5' RACE reads through MiXCR, one entry per CDR3 protein. The sample consists of almost 550,000 distinct CDR3 sequences, 20% of them appearing once. Material for sequencing was PBMCs or a T cell subset sorted from them (not recorded which). The source is an adult woman who had mild COVID-19 (a few samples of this study predate the infection). Cell type and time point are not known.

The genes are TRBV5-1 and TRBJ1-1, with 8 bases that match TRBD1. In germline, CDR1 is SGHRS, CDR2 YFSETQ. V trimming: 0 bases; J trimming: 5 bases; junction bases outside the gene matches: 6. CDR3 length: 15 residues. This CDR3 is CASSLGVWTGTEAFF. In nucleotides, the CDR3 is TGCGCCAGCAGCTTGGGTGTCTGGACAGGGACTGAAGCTTTCTTT.

Only a few counts were recorded for this clonotype. The chain has TRBV6-1 and TRBJ2-1; D possibly matches TRBD1 or TRBD2 (5 bases each). Germline assignment: CDR1 MNHNS and CDR2 SASEGT. The V gene lost 0 bases and the J gene lost 8 bases, with 8 bases spanning the gap. The CDR3 spans 13 residues. In DNA, the CDR3 is TGTGCCAGCAGTGAAGCGAGGGGCTATGAGCAGTTCTTC. Protein product: CASSEARGYEQFF.

There are a few counts of this clonotype. The chain carries TRBV20-1 and TRBJ2-2, with D possibly TRBD1 on 5 matching bases. V was trimmed by 1 base and J by 0 bases, leaving 9 bases between them. Germline values: CDR1 DFQATT, CDR2 SNEGSKA (reference sequence). This CDR3 has 15 amino acids. CDR3 coding DNA: TGCAGTGCTAGAGGCCAGGGCGCGAACACCGGGGAGCTGTTTTTT. This encodes CSARGQGANTGELFF.

This chain joins TRBV5-6 and TRBJ2-7; D is unclear. The CDR3 covers 13 residues. With 4 bases removed from V and 13 bases from J, the gap between germline ends came to 21 bases. Germline values: CDR1 SGHDT, CDR2 YYEEEE. CDR3 coding DNA: TGTGCCAGCAGCGTCTTAACGTCCGGAGTACTTTACTTC. It translates to CASSVLTSGVLYF.